The present entry profiles one TCR beta chain with its context. As yet, its antigen is unknown. Clones were read by immunoSEQ multiplex PCR, and TCRdb kept only the in-frame ones, dropping some. In the table there are about 140,000 clones, approximately 92% of which are singletons. This specimen belongs to a study of T cell responses to AZD1222 COVID-19 vaccine. General study points: Spike-spanning, vaccine-associated CD4 TCRs were dominant at 160-218 and 743-854. Females outnumbered males among donors, who were mostly white British; clonal diversity was possibly underestimated. Once two AZD1222 doses were given, Spike-specific TCR breadth and depth went up.

This CDR3 contains 17 residues. Germline V gene data show CDR1 as MDHEN and CDR2 as SYDVKM. Trimming left V 5 bases short and J 2 bases short, with 22 bases between. The receptor was derived from an adult in good health. Sequencing used peripheral blood, obtained on day 0 of AZD1222 vaccination. V gene TRBV28 combines with J gene TRBJ2-7; D might be TRBD1 or TRBD2, each matching 5 bases. CDR3: CASSREGWGVTAYEQYF. CDR3 DNA sequence: TGTGCCAGCAGTCGAGAGGGGTGGGGTGTCACCGCCTACGAGCAGTACTTC.